This TCR beta chain is drawn from a study of blood T cell repertoires in COVID-19. The ends were cut back, 5 bases at V and 2 bases at J, with 15 bases in the middle. The CDR3 is made up of 15 amino acids. Germline loops: CDR1 LNHDA, CDR2 SQIVND (reference sequence). Original processing methods: Reference gene primers were amplified, and this amplification served to estimate nucleated cell counts. Using immunoSEQ multiplex PCR, the repertoire was profiled, and TCRdb retains in-frame clones only, with some absent. V, J and clone size are taken as reported in that table, and D and trimming were inferred from the DNA itself. Among about 130,000 clones, roughly 83% were seen once, and the ten largest hold around 3.1%. This clone was observed a handful of times.

The sequence came from a woman of 80 years or more with acute or convalescent COVID-19. The sequencing input was peripheral blood. The chain links TRBV19 to TRBJ1-2, with unresolved D. As DNA, the CDR3 is TGTGCCAGTAGTCCCCCGGAGCGGCCGAACTATGGCTACACCTTC. Translating gives CASSPPERPNYGYTF.